This T cell receptor (beta chain) appears in the sequencing data of a study of breast tumors, draining lymph nodes, adjacent tissues. Breast cancer patients provided tissue from their axillary draining lymph nodes. One entry per CDR3 protein results from TCRdb running MiXCR on the multiplex PCR reads. The sample shows 140,000 or so distinct CDR3 sequences, approximately 32% of them seen only once. The V end lost 0 bases, the J end lost 8 bases, and 22 bases lay between the germline ends. Germline V gene data show CDR1 as DFQATT and CDR2 as SNEGSKA (reference sequence). This CDR3 region has 16 residues. This clonotype was detected many times. Its matching antigen is unknown. Points from the study as a whole: Findings are consistent with lymph node origin and intratumoral expansion of most tumor T cells. Luminal-like breast cancer showed significantly greater tumor-nontumor repertoire similarity than basal-like breast cancer did.

The chain employs TRBV20-1 and TRBJ1-2; tentatively, D is TRBD1 (5 bases). The specimen was axillary lymph node tissue. This receptor was taken from a female donor with breast cancer. Some clones in this sample may be carry-over from other donors' samples. CDR3: CSARDQSRDSRGGYTF. DNA of the CDR3: TGCAGTGCTAGAGATCAGAGCCGGGACTCCCGAGGAGGCTACACCTTC.